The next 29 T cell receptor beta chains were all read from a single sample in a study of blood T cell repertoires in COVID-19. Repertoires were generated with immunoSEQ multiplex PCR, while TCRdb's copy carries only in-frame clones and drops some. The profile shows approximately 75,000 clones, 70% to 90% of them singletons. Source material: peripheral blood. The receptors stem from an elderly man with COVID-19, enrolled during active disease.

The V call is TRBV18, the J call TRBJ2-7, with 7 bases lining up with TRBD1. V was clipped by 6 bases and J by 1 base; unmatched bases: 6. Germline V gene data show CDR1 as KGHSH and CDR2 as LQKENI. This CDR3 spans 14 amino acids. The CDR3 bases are TGTGCCAGCTCCCCCGGGACAGATTCCTACGAGCAGTACTTC. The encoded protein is CASSPGTDSYEQYF.

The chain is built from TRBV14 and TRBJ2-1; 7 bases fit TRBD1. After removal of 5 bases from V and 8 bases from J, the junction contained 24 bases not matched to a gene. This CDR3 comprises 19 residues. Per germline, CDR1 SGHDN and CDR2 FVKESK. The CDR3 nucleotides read TGTGCCAGCAGCGATGGATGGGCCCTCACAGGGGCAGGTCGTTATGAGCAGTTCTTC. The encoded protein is CASSDGWALTGAGRYEQFF. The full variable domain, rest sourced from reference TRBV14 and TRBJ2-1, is EAGVTQFPSHSVIEKGQTVTLRCDPISGHDNLYWYRRVMGKEIKFLLHFVKESKQDESGMPNNRFLAERTGGTYSTLKVQPAELEDSGVYFCASSDGWALTGAGRYEQFFGPGTRLTVL.

CDR3 coding DNA: TGTGCCAGCAGGGACAGGGGGTATGGCTACACCTTC. Translating gives CASRDRGYGYTF. The chain is built from TRBV6-5 and TRBJ1-2; 10 bases are a match to TRBD1. The CDR3 is made up of 12 amino acids. Germline V lookup: CDR1 MNHEY, CDR2 SVGAGI. J was trimmed by 5 bases and V by 6 bases; bases with no gene match: 0.

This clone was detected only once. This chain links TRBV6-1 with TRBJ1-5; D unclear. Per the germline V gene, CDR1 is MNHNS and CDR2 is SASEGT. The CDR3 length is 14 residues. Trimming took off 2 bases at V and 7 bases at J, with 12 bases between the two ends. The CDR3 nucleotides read TGTGCCAGCAGTGAACAGGAATCAAGGCAGCCCCAGCATTTT. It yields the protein CASSEQESRQPQHF.

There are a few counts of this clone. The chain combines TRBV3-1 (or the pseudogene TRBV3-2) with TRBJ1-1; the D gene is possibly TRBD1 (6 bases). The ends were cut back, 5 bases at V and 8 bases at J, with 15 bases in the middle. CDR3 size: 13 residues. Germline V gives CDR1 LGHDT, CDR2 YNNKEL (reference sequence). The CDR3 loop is CASSASVGTEAFF. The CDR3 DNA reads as TGTGCCAGCAGCGCCAGCGTCGGGACAGAAGCTTTCTTT.

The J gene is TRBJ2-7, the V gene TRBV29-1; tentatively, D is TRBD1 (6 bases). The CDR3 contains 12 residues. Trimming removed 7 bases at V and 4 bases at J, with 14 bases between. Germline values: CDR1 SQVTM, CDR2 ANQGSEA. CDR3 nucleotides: TGCAGCGGGGGGTACAGGGAGTACGAGCAGTACTTC. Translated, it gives CSGGYREYEQYF.

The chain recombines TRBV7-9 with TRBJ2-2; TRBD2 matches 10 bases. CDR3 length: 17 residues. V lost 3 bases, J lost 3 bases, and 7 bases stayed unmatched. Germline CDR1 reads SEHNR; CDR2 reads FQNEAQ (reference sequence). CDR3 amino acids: CASSFASGGRHTGELFF. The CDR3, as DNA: TGTGCCAGCAGCTTCGCTAGCGGGGGCCGGCACACCGGGGAGCTGTTTTTT.

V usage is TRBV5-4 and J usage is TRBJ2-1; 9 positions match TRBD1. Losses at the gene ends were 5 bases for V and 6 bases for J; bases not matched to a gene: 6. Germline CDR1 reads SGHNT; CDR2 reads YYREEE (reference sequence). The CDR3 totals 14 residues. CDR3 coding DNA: TGTGCCAGCAGACCCGGACAGGGGTCCAATGAGCAGTTCTTC. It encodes CASRPGQGSNEQFF.

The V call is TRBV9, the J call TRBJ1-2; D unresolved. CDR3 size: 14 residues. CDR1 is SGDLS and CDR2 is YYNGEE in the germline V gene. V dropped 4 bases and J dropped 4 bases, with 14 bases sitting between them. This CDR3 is CASSSSGTFYGYTF. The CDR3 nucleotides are TGTGCCAGCAGCTCCTCAGGCACGTTCTATGGCTACACCTTC.

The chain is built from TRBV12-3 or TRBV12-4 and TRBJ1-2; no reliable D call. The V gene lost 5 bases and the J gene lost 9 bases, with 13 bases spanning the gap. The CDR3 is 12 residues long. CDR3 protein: CASSQMPSSYTF. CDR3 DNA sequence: TGTGCCAGCAGTCAAATGCCGAGCAGCTACACCTTC.

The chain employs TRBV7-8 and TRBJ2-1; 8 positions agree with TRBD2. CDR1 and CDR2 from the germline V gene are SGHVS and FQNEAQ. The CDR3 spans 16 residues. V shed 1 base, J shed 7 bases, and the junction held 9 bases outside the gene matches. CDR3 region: CASSLGAGGTRNEQFF. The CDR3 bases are TGTGCCAGCAGCTTAGGGGCGGGGGGAACTCGGAATGAGCAGTTCTTC.

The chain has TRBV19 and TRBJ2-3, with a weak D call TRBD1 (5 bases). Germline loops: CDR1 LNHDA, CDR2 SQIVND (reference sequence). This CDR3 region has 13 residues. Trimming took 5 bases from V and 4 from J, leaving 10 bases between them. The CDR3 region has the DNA TGTGCCAGTAGTGAGCAGGGCTCAGATACGCAGTATTTT. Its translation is CASSEQGSDTQYF.

CDR3 DNA: TGTGCCAGCAGTTACAACAGGGGCGCCTCTGGAAACACCATATATTTT. This translates into CASSYNRGASGNTIYF. The chain joins TRBV6-5 to TRBJ1-3, with 7 bases fitting TRBD1. CDR3 size: 16 residues. The ends lost 2 bases at V and 0 bases at J; junction bases unmatched: 4. Germline V gene data show CDR1 as MNHEY and CDR2 as SVGAGI.

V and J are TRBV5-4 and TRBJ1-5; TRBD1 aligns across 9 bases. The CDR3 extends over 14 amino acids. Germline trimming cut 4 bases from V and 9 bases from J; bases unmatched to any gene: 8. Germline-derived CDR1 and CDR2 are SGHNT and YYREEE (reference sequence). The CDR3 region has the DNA TGTGCCAGCAGCCAGGACAGGGGAAGGTGGCCCCAGCATTTT. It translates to CASSQDRGRWPQHF.

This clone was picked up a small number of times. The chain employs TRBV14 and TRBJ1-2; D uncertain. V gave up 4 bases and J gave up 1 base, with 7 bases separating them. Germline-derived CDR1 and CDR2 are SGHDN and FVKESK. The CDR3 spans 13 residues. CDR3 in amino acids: CASSRELNYGYTF. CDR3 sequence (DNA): TGTGCCAGCAGCCGCGAGCTTAACTATGGCTACACCTTC.

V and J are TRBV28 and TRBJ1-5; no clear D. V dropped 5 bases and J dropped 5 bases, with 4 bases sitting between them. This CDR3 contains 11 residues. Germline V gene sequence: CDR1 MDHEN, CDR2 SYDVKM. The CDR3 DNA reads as TGTGCCAGCAGTGACTATCAGCCCCAGCATTTT. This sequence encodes CASSDYQPQHF. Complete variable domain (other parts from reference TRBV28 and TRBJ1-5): DVKVTQSSRYLVKRTGEKVFLECVQDMDHENMFWYRQDPGLGLRLIYFSYDVKMKEKGDIPEGYSVSREKKERFSLILESASTNQTSMYLCASSDYQPQHFGDGTRLSIL.

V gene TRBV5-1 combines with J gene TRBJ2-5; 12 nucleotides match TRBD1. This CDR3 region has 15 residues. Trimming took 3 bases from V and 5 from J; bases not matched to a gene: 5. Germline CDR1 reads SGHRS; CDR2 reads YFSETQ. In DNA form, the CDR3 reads TGCGCCAGCAGCTCGGGAGGGACAGGGGGCGAGACCCAGTACTTC. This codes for CASSSGGTGGETQYF.

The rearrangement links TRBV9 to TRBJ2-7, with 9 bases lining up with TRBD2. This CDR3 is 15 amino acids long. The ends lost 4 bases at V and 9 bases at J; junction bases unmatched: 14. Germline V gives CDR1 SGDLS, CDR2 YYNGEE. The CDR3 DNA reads TGTGCCAGCAGCCAAGGGGGGGCTAGCGGGGTGTTGCAGTACTTC. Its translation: CASSQGGASGVLQYF. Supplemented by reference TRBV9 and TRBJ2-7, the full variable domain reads DSGVTQTPKHLITATGQRVTLRCSPRSGDLSVYWYQQSLDQGLQFLIQYYNGEERAKGNILERFSAQQFPDLHSELNLSSLELGDSALYFCASSQGGASGVLQYFGPGTRLTVT.

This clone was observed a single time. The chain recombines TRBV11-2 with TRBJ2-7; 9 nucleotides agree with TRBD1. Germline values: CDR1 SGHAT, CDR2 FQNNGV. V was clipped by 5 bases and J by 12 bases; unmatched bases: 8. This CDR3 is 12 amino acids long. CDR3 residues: CASSQDRGSTYF. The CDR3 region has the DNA TGTGCCAGCAGCCAAGACAGGGGGTCTACGTACTTC.

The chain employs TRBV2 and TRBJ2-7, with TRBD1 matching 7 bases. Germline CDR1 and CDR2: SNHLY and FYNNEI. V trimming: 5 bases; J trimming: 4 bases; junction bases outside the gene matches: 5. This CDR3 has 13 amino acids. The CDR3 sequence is CASSYDREYEQYF. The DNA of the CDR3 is TGTGCCAGCAGTTACGACAGGGAATACGAGCAGTACTTC.

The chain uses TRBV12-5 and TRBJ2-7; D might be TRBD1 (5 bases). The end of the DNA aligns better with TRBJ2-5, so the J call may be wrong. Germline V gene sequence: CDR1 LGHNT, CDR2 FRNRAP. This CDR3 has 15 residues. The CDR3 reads CASGLVTPMGPTQYF. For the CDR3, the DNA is TGTGCTAGTGGTTTGGTCACTCCCATGGGGCCGACCCAGTACTTC.

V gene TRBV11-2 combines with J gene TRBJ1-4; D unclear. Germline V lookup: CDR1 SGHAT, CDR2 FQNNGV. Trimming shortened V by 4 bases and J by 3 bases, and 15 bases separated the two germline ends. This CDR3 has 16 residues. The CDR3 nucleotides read TGTGCCAGCAGCTCCCTCACGGGATCACCTAATGAAAAACTGTTTTTT. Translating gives CASSSLTGSPNEKLFF.

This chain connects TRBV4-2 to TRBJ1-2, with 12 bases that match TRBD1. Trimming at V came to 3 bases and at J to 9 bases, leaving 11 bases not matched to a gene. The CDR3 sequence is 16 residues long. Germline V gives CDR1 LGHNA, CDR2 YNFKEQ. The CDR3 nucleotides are TGTGCCAGCAGCCAGGGGACAGGGGGCTCTGCCGAGAGCTACACCTTC. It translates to CASSQGTGGSAESYTF.

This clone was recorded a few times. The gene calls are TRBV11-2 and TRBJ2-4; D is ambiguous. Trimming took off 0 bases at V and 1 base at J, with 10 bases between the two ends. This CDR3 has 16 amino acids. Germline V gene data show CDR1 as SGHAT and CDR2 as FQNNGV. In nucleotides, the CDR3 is TGTGCCAGCAGCTTAGAGCTCATCGGGGCCAAAAACATTCAGTACTTC. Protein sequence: CASSLELIGAKNIQYF. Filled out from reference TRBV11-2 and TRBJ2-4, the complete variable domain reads EAGVAQSPRYKIIEKRQSVAFWCNPISGHATLYWYQQILGQGPKLLIQFQNNGVVDDSQLPKDRFSAERLKGVDSTLKIQPAKLEDSAVYLCASSLELIGAKNIQYFGAGTRLSVL.

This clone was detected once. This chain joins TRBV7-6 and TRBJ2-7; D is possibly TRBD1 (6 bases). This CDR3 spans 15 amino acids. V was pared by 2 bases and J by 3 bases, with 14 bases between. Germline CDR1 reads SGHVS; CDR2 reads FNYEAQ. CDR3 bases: TGTGCCAGCAGCTTAAGCTGGGGGCGACACTACGAGCAGTACTTC. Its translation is CASSLSWGRHYEQYF. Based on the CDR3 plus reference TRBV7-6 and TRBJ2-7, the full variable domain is GAGVSQSPRYKVTKRGQDVALRCDPISGHVSLYWYRQALGQGPEFLTYFNYEAQQDKSGLPNDRFSAERPEGSISTLTIQRTEQRDSAMYRCASSLSWGRHYEQYFGPGTRLTVT.

The DNA of the CDR3 is TGTGCCAGCAGCACTCTACCAGGACAGGGGCGAGGGGCCAACGTCCTGACTTTC. This codes for CASSTLPGQGRGANVLTF. J is TRBJ2-6 and V is TRBV7-7; 9 bases line up with TRBD1. CDR1 and CDR2 from the germline V gene are SSHAT and FNYEAQ (reference sequence). V was pared by 5 bases and J by 4 bases, with 12 bases of the junction left unmatched. This CDR3 is 18 amino acids long.

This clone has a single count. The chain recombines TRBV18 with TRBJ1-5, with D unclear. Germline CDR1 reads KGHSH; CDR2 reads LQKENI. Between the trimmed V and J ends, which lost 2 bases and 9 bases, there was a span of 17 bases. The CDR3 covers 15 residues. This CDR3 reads CASSPSPIAAGPQHF. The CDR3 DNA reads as TGTGCCAGCTCACCAAGTCCGATAGCAGCGGGGCCCCAGCATTTT.

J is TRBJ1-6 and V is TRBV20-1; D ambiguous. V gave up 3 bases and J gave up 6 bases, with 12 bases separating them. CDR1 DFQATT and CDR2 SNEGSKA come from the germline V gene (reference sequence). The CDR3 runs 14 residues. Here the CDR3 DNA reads TGCAGTGCTAGTCCCCCCCGCGGTAATTCACCCCTCCACTTT. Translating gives CSASPPRGNSPLHF.

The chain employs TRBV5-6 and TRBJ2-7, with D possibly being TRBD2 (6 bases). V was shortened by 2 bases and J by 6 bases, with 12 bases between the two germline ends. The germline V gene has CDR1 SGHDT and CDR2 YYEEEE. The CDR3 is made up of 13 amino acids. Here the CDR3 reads CASSLSGVFEQYF. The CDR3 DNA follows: TGTGCCAGCAGCTTATCGGGGGTTTTCGAGCAGTACTTC.